These 8 T cell receptor beta chains came from one sample sequenced in a study of blood T cell repertoires in COVID-19. Measured with immunoSEQ multiplex PCR; TCRdb has only the in-frame clones, and not every one. The sample lists roughly 130,000 clones, approximately 80% occurring once. The sequenced sample consisted of peripheral blood. The receptor set was obtained from a man between 65 and 85 years old with acute or convalescent COVID-19.

The chain links TRBV29-1 to TRBJ2-1, with TRBD1 as a possible D gene (6 bases). Trimming cost V 7 bases and J 6 bases, with 16 bases left between them. Per germline, CDR1 SQVTM and CDR2 ANQGSEA. This CDR3 spans 13 amino acids. CDR3 sequence reads: CSGDTGFSNEQFF. Written as DNA, the CDR3 is TGCAGCGGGGACACGGGATTTTCCAATGAGCAGTTCTTC.

This clone turned up a few times. The chain links TRBV5-1 to TRBJ2-3; TRBD2 agrees at 9 bases. V trimming: 0 bases; J trimming: 2 bases; junction bases outside the gene matches: 4. The CDR3 sequence is 16 residues long. Germline CDR1 reads SGHRS; CDR2 reads YFSETQ. As DNA, the CDR3 is TGCGCCAGCAGCTTGGAAGCGGGGGGACTCACAGATACGCAGTATTTT. It codes for CASSLEAGGLTDTQYF. Drawing the rest from reference TRBV5-1 and TRBJ2-3, the complete variable domain is KAGVTQTPRYLIKTRGQQVTLSCSPISGHRSVSWYQQTPGQGLQFLFEYFSETQRNKGNFPGRFSGRQFSNSRSEMNVSTLELGDSALYLCASSLEAGGLTDTQYFGPGTRLTVL.

V gene TRBV9 combines with J gene TRBJ2-3; D is perhaps TRBD2 (6 bases). Germline V gives CDR1 SGDLS, CDR2 YYNGEE. Trimming removed 0 bases from V and 4 bases from J, with 15 bases in between. The CDR3 consists of 16 residues. Here the CDR3 DNA reads TGTGCCAGCAGCGTAGCGTCGGGGGTGCGCGCAGATACGCAGTATTTT. It codes for CASSVASGVRADTQYF.

This clone showed up many times. V is TRBV30 and J is TRBJ1-3, with no clear D. V lost 0 bases, J lost 11 bases, and 14 bases lay in between. Germline values: CDR1 GTSNPN, CDR2 SVGIG (reference sequence). The length of the CDR3 is 13 residues. The CDR3 spells CAWSVQGFGAIYF. In DNA form, the CDR3 reads TGTGCCTGGAGTGTACAAGGGTTCGGGGCCATATATTTT.

This chain joins TRBV24-1 and TRBJ2-3, with a weak D call TRBD2 (6 bases). From germline, CDR1 is KGHDR and CDR2 SFDVKD. V gave up 3 bases and J gave up 9 bases, with 12 bases separating them. CDR3 size: 13 residues. The CDR3 DNA sequence: TGTGCCACCAGTGATGGCGGGGAGCAAACGCAGTATTTT. This encodes CATSDGGEQTQYF.

This rearrangement joins TRBV3-1 (or the pseudogene TRBV3-2) to TRBJ2-5; TRBD1 aligns across 10 bases. The CDR3 runs 14 residues. V shed 4 bases, J shed 5 bases, and the junction held 4 bases outside the gene matches. CDR1 and CDR2 from the germline V gene are LGHDT and YNNKEL (reference sequence). The CDR3 loop is CASSPDRGDETQYF. Here the CDR3 DNA reads TGTGCCAGCAGCCCGGACAGGGGGGACGAGACCCAGTACTTC.

Only a few counts were recorded for this clone. The chain recombines TRBV2 with TRBJ2-3, with TRBD2 matching over 10 bases. This CDR3 has 16 amino acids. V shed 6 bases, J shed 1 base, and the junction held 7 bases outside the gene matches. Per germline, CDR1 SNHLY and CDR2 FYNNEI. CDR3 residues: CASRKRGTSGTDTQYF. CDR3 DNA sequence: TGTGCCAGCAGGAAAAGGGGGACTAGCGGCACAGATACGCAGTATTTT.

This rearrangement joins TRBV5-1 to TRBJ2-5; D is perhaps TRBD1 (5 bases). This CDR3 region has 13 residues. Germline V CDR1 and CDR2: SGHRS, YFSETQ. V lost 3 bases, J lost 5 bases, and 11 bases lay in between. The CDR3 here is CASSSTGWETQYF. Here the CDR3 DNA reads TGCGCCAGCAGCTCAACAGGCTGGGAGACCCAGTACTTC. The full variable domain, in which reference TRBV5-1 and TRBJ2-5 provide the parts outside the CDR3, is KAGVTQTPRYLIKTRGQQVTLSCSPISGHRSVSWYQQTPGQGLQFLFEYFSETQRNKGNFPGRFSGRQFSNSRSEMNVSTLELGDSALYLCASSSTGWETQYFGPGTRLLVL.